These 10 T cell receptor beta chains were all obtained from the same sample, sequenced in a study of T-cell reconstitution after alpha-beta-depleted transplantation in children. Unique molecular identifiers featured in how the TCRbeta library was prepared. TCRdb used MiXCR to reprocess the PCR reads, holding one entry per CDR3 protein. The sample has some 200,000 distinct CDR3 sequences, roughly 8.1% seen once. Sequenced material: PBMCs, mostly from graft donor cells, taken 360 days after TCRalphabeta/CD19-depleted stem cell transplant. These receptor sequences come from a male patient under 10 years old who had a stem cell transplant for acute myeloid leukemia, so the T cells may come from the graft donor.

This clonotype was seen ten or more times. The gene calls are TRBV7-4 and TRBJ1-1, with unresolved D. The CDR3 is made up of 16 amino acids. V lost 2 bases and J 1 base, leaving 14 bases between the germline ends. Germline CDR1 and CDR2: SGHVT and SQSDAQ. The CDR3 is CASSLNANGRNTEAFF. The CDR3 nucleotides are TGTGCCAGCAGCTTAAATGCTAACGGAAGGAACACTGAAGCTTTCTTT.

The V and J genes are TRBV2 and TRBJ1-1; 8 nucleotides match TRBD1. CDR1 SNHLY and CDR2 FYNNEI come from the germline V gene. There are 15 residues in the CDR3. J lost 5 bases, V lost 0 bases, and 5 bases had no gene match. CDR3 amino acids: CASSEAQGARTEAFF. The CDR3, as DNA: TGTGCCAGCAGTGAAGCTCAGGGGGCGCGTACTGAAGCTTTCTTT.

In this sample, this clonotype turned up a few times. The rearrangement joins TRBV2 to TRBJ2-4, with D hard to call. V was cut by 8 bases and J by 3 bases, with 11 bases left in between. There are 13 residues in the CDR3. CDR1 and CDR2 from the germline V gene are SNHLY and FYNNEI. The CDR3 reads CASSSDDKNIQYF. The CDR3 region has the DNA TGTGCCAGCTCATCGGACGACAAAAACATTCAGTACTTC.

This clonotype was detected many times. CDR3 sequence (DNA): TGTGCCAGCAGTTTAGAGGACAGGGATCAAGAGACCCAGTACTTC. It yields the protein CASSLEDRDQETQYF. J is TRBJ2-5 and V is TRBV12-3 or TRBV12-4; 8 nucleotides line up with TRBD1. The CDR3 totals 15 residues. Trimming removed 1 base from V and 2 bases from J; junction bases left unmatched: 3.

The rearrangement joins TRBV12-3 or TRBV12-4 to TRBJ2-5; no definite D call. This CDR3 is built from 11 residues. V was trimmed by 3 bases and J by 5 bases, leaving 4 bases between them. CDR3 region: CASSFAETQYF. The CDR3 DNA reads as TGTGCCAGCAGTTTCGCGGAGACCCAGTACTTC.

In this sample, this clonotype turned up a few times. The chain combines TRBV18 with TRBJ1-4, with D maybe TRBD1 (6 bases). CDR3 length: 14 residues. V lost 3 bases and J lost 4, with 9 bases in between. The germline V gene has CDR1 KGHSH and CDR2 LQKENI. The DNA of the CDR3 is TGTGCCAGCTCACCCCAGGGGAATAATGAAAAACTGTTTTTT. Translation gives CASSPQGNNEKLFF.

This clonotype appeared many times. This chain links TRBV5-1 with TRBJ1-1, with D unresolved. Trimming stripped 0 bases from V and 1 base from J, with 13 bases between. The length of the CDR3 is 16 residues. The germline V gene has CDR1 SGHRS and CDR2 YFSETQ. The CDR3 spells CASSLAATVPNTEAFF. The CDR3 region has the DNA TGCGCCAGCAGCTTGGCCGCGACCGTGCCGAACACTGAAGCTTTCTTT.

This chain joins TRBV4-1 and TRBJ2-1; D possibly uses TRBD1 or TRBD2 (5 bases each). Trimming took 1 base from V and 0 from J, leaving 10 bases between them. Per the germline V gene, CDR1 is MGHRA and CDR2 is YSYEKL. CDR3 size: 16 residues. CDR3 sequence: CASSQVPGSSYNEQFF. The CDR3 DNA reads TGCGCCAGCAGCCAAGTACCAGGGAGCTCCTACAATGAGCAGTTCTTC.

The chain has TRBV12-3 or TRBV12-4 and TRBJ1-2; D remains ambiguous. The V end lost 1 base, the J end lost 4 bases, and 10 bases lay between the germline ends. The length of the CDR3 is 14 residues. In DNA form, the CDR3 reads TGTGCCAGCAGTTTAGATTCAAGCTCCTATGGCTACACCTTC. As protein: CASSLDSSSYGYTF.

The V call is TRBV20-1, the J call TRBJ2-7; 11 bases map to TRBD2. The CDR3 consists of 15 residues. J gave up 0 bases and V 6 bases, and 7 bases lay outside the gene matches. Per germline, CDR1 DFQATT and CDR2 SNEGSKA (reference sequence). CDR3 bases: TGCAGTGCCCAATTTGGGACTAGCGGCTCCTACGAGCAGTACTTC. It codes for CSAQFGTSGSYEQYF.